This TCR beta chain was retrieved from a study of identical twins. MiXCR was run by TCRdb on the 5' RACE reads, yielding one entry per CDR3 protein. The sample lists approximately 890,000 distinct CDR3 sequences, about 12% occurring once. There are a few counts of this clonotype. V lost 6 bases, J lost 3 bases, and 7 bases stayed unmatched. The length of the CDR3 is 16 residues. These same records also appear under a second study, on yellow fever vaccine responses in identical twins.

This TCR came from a woman under 30 in good health. Sequences were obtained from PBMCs. The V gene is TRBV12-3 or TRBV12-4, the J gene TRBJ2-1; TRBD2 matches 11 bases. The CDR3 sequence: CASSLSGGAIYNEQFF. CDR3 DNA sequence: TGTGCCAGCAGCCTTAGCGGGGGGGCTATCTACAATGAGCAGTTCTTC.